The present entry profiles one T cell receptor beta chain with its context. The CDR3 extends over 11 amino acids. The germline CDR1 and CDR2 sequences are LNHNV and YYDKDF (reference sequence). V was trimmed by 5 bases and J by 6 bases, leaving 7 bases between them. This entry belongs to a study of blood T cells in healthy people across ages. The authors ran a second PCR of 7 to 11 cycles using a sample-barcoded 5' primer and a J-beta primer mix. MiXCR was run by TCRdb on the 5' RACE reads, yielding one entry per CDR3 protein. The sample lists about 1.8 million distinct CDR3 sequences, less than 50% seen once, with approximately 2% in the top ten.

The receptor was derived from a woman in her thirties or forties in good health. Sequences were obtained from blood. The rearrangement links TRBV15 to TRBJ1-1; D gene ambiguous. CDR3 sequence: CATSEGAEAFF. The CDR3 DNA reads TGTGCCACCAGCGAGGGCGCTGAAGCTTTCTTT. Variable domain in full (rest from reference TRBV15 and TRBJ1-1): DAMVIQNPRYQVTQFGKPVTLSCSQTLNHNVMYWYQQKSSQAPKLLFHYYDKDFNNEADTPDNFQSRRPNTSFCFLDIRSPGLGDTAMYLCATSEGAEAFFGQGTRLTVV.